This section outlines one TCR beta chain sequence together with its context. This specimen belongs to a study of shared clonotypes between healthy human individuals. J lost 5 bases, V lost 5 bases, and 9 bases had no gene match. This CDR3 spans 15 amino acids. The germline V gene encodes CDR1 SGHVS and CDR2 FQNEAQ. The repertoire was sequenced with immunoSEQ multiplex PCR; TCRdb's copy has only in-frame clones and lacks some. The sample holds roughly 680,000 clones, around 77% seen once. This chain links TRBV7-8 with TRBJ2-3, with 8 bases that match TRBD2. The sample comprised memory CD4+ T cells sorted from blood. The sample's subset: CD45RA-negative fraction. This clonotype originated in a woman aged 25 to 39 in good health. The CDR3 reads CASSIGAGGVDTQYF. The CDR3 nucleotides read TGTGCCAGCAGCATTGGGGCGGGAGGTGTAGATACGCAGTATTTT. Supplemented by reference TRBV7-8 and TRBJ2-3, the full variable domain reads GAGVSQSPRYKVAKRGQDVALRCDPISGHVSLFWYQQALGQGPEFLTYFQNEAQLDKSGLPSDRFFAERPEGSVSTLKIQRTQQEDSAVYLCASSIGAGGVDTQYFGPGTRLTVL.